This T cell receptor beta chain is drawn from a study of cytomegalovirus exposure and HLA in healthy donors. The V and J ends lost 5 bases and 4 bases, in that order; junction bases with no gene match: 6. The CDR3 runs 15 residues. Germline lookup yields CDR1 SGHVS and CDR2 FQNEAQ. This PCR relied on a set of 60 Vbeta primers and 13 Jbeta primers. Repertoires were generated with immunoSEQ multiplex PCR, while TCRdb's copy carries only in-frame clones and drops some. Among about 91,000 clones, about 89% were seen once, and the ten largest hold about a tenth. This clone came up a few times. The chain links TRBV7-8 to TRBJ2-1; 9 bases map to TRBD2. This receptor was taken from a man aged 30 to 45 in good health and CMV-seropositive. The material sequenced was PBMCs. CDR3 bases: TGTGCCAGCAGCCGTAGCGGGAGCGGTTACAATGAGCAGTTCTTC. Amino acids: CASSRSGSGYNEQFF.